Below, 23 T cell receptor beta chains from the same sample are listed, as sequenced in a study of blood T cells in healthy people across ages. PCR was performed a second time for about 6 to 12 cycles using a sample-barcoded 5' primer and a J-beta primer mix. One entry per CDR3 protein, called by TCRdb with MiXCR from the 5' RACE reads. The table lists around 500,000 distinct CDR3 sequences, 45% to 55% of them singletons, with approximately 23% in the top ten. The sequencing sample was made of blood. Source of these receptors: a man at least 80 years old in good health.

This clonotype showed up just a few times. The rearrangement joins TRBV30 to TRBJ2-3; D remains unclear. Germline V CDR1 and CDR2: GTSNPN, SVGIG (reference sequence). The germline V and J ends were trimmed by 0 bases and 4 bases, with 17 bases remaining between them. The CDR3 is 16 amino acids. DNA for the CDR3: TGTGCCTGGAGTGTACTACGGACCCTCTGGGCAGATACGCAGTATTTT. It is translated as CAWSVLRTLWADTQYF.

The chain is built from TRBV7-2 and TRBJ2-3; the D gene is possibly TRBD1 (6 bases). V lost 1 base, J lost 4 bases, and 9 bases lay in between. Germline V gives CDR1 SGHTA, CDR2 FQGNSA. This CDR3 has 14 residues. CDR3 coding DNA: TGTGCCAGCAGCTTAGAAAAGGGGGCAGATACGCAGTATTTT. Translation gives CASSLEKGADTQYF.

Many counts were recorded for this clonotype. A much larger clone lies one base from this, so it may be a read error. This rearrangement joins TRBV6-6 to TRBJ2-1; possibly TRBD2 for D (6 bases). The closer fit of TRBJ2-7 to the DNA end suggests the J call may be wrong. The CDR3 has 15 residues. Germline-derived CDR1 and CDR2 are MNHNY and SVGAGI (reference sequence). The CDR3 DNA follows: TGTGCCAGCAGTTACGGGGCGGGATCCTACAATGAGCAGTACTTC. It codes for CASSYGAGSYNEQYF.

The sample holds one count of this clonotype. The chain couples TRBV7-3 to TRBJ1-5, with D perhaps TRBD1 (5 bases). Trimming stripped 1 base from V and 2 bases from J, with 15 bases between. The CDR3 sequence is 17 residues long. Germline assignment: CDR1 SGHTA and CDR2 FQGTGA. This CDR3 reads CASSLKGEGLRNQPQHF. CDR3 nucleotide sequence: TGTGCCAGCAGCTTAAAAGGGGAGGGTTTGCGCAATCAGCCCCAGCATTTT. Full variable domain (missing parts from reference TRBV7-3 and TRBJ1-5): GAGVSQTPSNKVTEKGKYVELRCDPISGHTALYWYRQSLGQGPEFLIYFQGTGAADDSGLPNDRFFAVRPEGSVSTLKIQRTERGDSAVYLCASSLKGEGLRNQPQHFGDGTRLSIL.

V is TRBV2 and J is TRBJ2-1, with a possible D match to TRBD2 (5 bases). V was clipped by 6 bases and J by 3 bases, with 18 bases between them. Germline CDR1 is SNHLY and CDR2 is FYNNEI. This CDR3 has 16 residues. The CDR3 loop is CASSRWSSTGYNEQFF. The CDR3 coding sequence is TGTGCCAGCAGCCGTTGGTCTAGCACCGGCTACAATGAGCAGTTCTTC.

The chain combines TRBV6-5 with TRBJ1-1, with a weak D call TRBD1 (5 bases). The CDR3 covers 15 residues. CDR1 MNHEY and CDR2 SVGAGI come from the germline V gene. Trimming took off 3 bases at V and 5 bases at J, with 16 bases between the two ends. CDR3 in DNA: TGTGCCAGCAGTTATAGGACGGCAAAGGGGACTGAAGCTTTCTTT. It is translated as CASSYRTAKGTEAFF.

V and J are TRBV5-1 and TRBJ2-1; TRBD2 matches at 9 bases. J lost 15 bases, V lost 2 bases, and 6 bases had no gene match. From germline, CDR1 is SGHRS and CDR2 YFSETQ. This CDR3 region has 12 residues. CDR3 nucleotides: TGCGCCAGCAGCTTACCACCGGGACTAGCGTTCTTC. Amino acids: CASSLPPGLAFF.

This clonotype was observed a handful of times. The chain has TRBV7-2 and TRBJ2-3; D gene uncertain. CDR1 and CDR2 (germline): SGHTA, FQGNSA. Trimming left V 4 bases short and J 3 bases short, with 8 bases between. The length of the CDR3 is 13 residues. The CDR3 loop is CASSSGQTDTQYF. The CDR3, as DNA: TGTGCCAGCAGCTCCGGCCAGACAGATACGCAGTATTTT.

The V call is TRBV18, the J call TRBJ1-5, with TRBD1 matching over 9 bases. V shed 2 bases and J 5 bases; nucleotides not matched to a gene: 4. This CDR3 comprises 15 residues. In germline, CDR1 is KGHSH, CDR2 LQKENI. The CDR3 nucleotides are TGTGCCAGCTCACCAGGACAGGGGAAGTATCAGCCCCAGCATTTT. It encodes CASSPGQGKYQPQHF. The entire variable domain, with the rest obtained from reference TRBV18 and TRBJ1-5, is as follows: NAGVMQNPRHLVRRRGQEARLRCSPMKGHSHVYWYRQLPEEGLKFMVYLQKENIIDESGMPKERFSAEFPKEGPSILRIQQVVRGDSAAYFCASSPGQGKYQPQHFGDGTRLSIL.

This clonotype was observed once. A much larger clone differs from this one at a single base, so this may be a read error. The CDR3 coding sequence is TGTGCCAGCAGCCCCTCAGGGCGGCACGAGCAGTACTTC. Its protein product is CASSPSGRHEQYF. The rearrangement links TRBV7-9 to TRBJ2-7; TRBD1 might be the D (5 bases). The CDR3 is made up of 13 amino acids. The germline gives CDR1 SEHNR, CDR2 FQNEAQ (reference sequence). Trimming stripped 5 bases from V and 5 bases from J, with 13 bases between.

This chain links TRBV29-1 with TRBJ2-5; D unclear. The ends were cut back, 7 bases at V and 1 base at J, with 13 bases in the middle. Germline values: CDR1 SQVTM, CDR2 ANQGSEA. The CDR3 contains 13 residues. The CDR3 sequence: CSALRQSQETQYF. The CDR3 DNA reads TGCAGCGCTCTGAGGCAGTCCCAAGAGACCCAGTACTTC.

The chain joins TRBV20-1 to TRBJ2-7; D perhaps matches TRBD2 (6 bases). The CDR3 has 14 residues. The V gene's germline CDR1 is DFQATT and CDR2 SNEGSKA (reference sequence). Trimming left V 6 bases short and J 0 bases short, with 15 bases between. In nucleotides, the CDR3 is TGCAGTGCCTCGACTAGTGGGGCCTCCTACGAGCAGTACTTC. Translating gives CSASTSGASYEQYF.

A note on this clonotype: This sequence may be a read error, since a much larger clone differs from it by one base. This chain connects TRBV6-5 to TRBJ1-2, with 8 nucleotides matching TRBD1. V shed 7 bases, J shed 4 bases, and the junction held 5 bases outside the gene matches. The CDR3 is 13 residues long. The germline V gene has CDR1 MNHEY and CDR2 SVGAGI. CDR3 DNA sequence: TGTGCCAGCATATGGGACAGGCGCTATGGCTACACCTTC. This gives the protein CASIWDRRYGYTF.

The chain employs TRBV4-3 and TRBJ2-1; 7 bases line up with TRBD2. The junction had 11 bases not matched to a gene; V was cut back by 5 bases and J by 10 bases. Germline V gives CDR1 LGHNA, CDR2 YSLEER. The CDR3 is 14 amino acids. CDR3 protein: CASSERSGIWEQFF. CDR3 DNA: TGCGCCAGCAGCGAGAGGAGCGGGATTTGGGAGCAGTTCTTC.

V gene TRBV5-1 combines with J gene TRBJ2-1, with 9 bases matching TRBD2. CDR3 length: 18 amino acids. Germline CDR1 reads SGHRS; CDR2 reads YFSETQ. The V segment lost 3 bases and the J segment 0 bases; nucleotides outside the gene matches: 10. CDR3 bases: TGCGCCAGCAGCTCCAACCCTAGCGGGGACAGCTCCTACAATGAGCAGTTCTTC. Encoded protein: CASSSNPSGDSSYNEQFF.

The rearrangement uses TRBV29-1 and TRBJ1-1, with a tentative D call TRBD1 (5 bases). The CDR3 sequence is 14 residues long. Per germline, CDR1 SQVTM and CDR2 ANQGSEA. V was cut by 7 bases and J by 3 bases, with 18 bases left in between. The CDR3 loop is CSGVGANQDTEAFF. CDR3 DNA sequence: TGCAGCGGTGTCGGGGCTAACCAGGACACTGAAGCTTTCTTT. Supplemented by reference TRBV29-1 and TRBJ1-1, the full variable domain reads SAVISQKPSRDICQRGTSLTIQCQVDSQVTMMFWYRQQPGQSLTLIATANQGSEATYESGFVIDKFPISRPNLTFSTLTVSNMSPEDSSIYLCSGVGANQDTEAFFGQGTRLTVV.

The chain is built from TRBV28 and TRBJ1-2, with D unresolved. The germline V and J ends were trimmed by 5 bases and 1 base, with 5 bases remaining between them. The CDR3 extends over 12 amino acids. Germline values: CDR1 MDHEN, CDR2 SYDVKM. CDR3 residues: CASSTRNYGYTF. The CDR3 DNA follows: TGTGCCAGCAGTACCCGTAACTATGGCTACACCTTC.

This clonotype was counted a few times. V gene TRBV6-1 combines with J gene TRBJ2-5, with a tentative D call TRBD1 (5 bases). V was shortened by 3 bases and J by 5 bases, with 10 bases between the two germline ends. CDR3 size: 13 residues. CDR1 MNHNS and CDR2 SASEGT come from the germline V gene. The CDR3 protein is CASSDQGVETQYF. Here the CDR3 DNA reads TGTGCCAGCAGTGATCAGGGCGTGGAGACCCAGTACTTC.

The chain uses TRBV20-1 and TRBJ2-5; D is ambiguous. CDR1 DFQATT and CDR2 SNEGSKA come from the germline V gene (reference sequence). The CDR3 is 13 residues long. V was cut by 2 bases and J by 5 bases, with 12 bases left in between. The CDR3 region is CSARFGFEETQYF. In nucleotides, the CDR3 is TGCAGTGCTAGATTCGGGTTTGAGGAGACCCAGTACTTC.

The rearrangement uses TRBV7-9 and TRBJ2-2; D is undetermined. Germline V CDR1 and CDR2: SEHNR, FQNEAQ (reference sequence). V lost 3 bases, J lost 1 base, and 6 bases lay in between. The CDR3 consists of 14 residues. The CDR3 DNA follows: TGTGCCAGCAGCTTTAACGGGAACACCGGGGAGCTGTTTTTT. It is translated as CASSFNGNTGELFF.

V and J are TRBV7-2 and TRBJ2-3, with a possible D match to TRBD1 (6 bases). V dropped 0 bases and J dropped 0 bases, with 13 bases sitting between them. CDR1 is SGHTA and CDR2 is FQGNSA in the germline V gene. The CDR3 spans 17 residues. The CDR3 spells CASSLASGGQSTDTQYF. CDR3 in DNA: TGTGCCAGCAGCTTAGCGTCTGGAGGACAGAGCACAGATACGCAGTATTTT.

The sample holds a few counts of this clonotype. The rearrangement joins TRBV20-1 to TRBJ2-7, with 10 nucleotides matching TRBD2. The CDR3 is made up of 15 amino acids. With 4 bases clipped from V and 1 base from J, the junction kept 7 bases outside the gene matches. Germline V gene data show CDR1 as DFQATT and CDR2 as SNEGSKA (reference sequence). DNA of the CDR3: TGCAGTGCTAACCCCACTAGCGGGGCTTCCTACGAGCAGTACTTC. Protein product: CSANPTSGASYEQYF.

V and J are TRBV2 and TRBJ2-4; 11 bases line up with TRBD2. Judging by the DNA end, TRBJ2-5 fits better; the J call may be wrong. The V gene's germline CDR1 is SNHLY and CDR2 FYNNEI. This CDR3 is 16 amino acids long. The CDR3 nucleotides read TGTGCCAGCAGTGTAACCGGGACTAGCGGCCAAGAGACCCAGTACTTC. Translated: CASSVTGTSGQETQYF.